The clone carrying this T cell receptor (beta chain) was found many times. This specimen comes from a study of T cells in Graves' hyperthyroidism and ophthalmopathy. TCR beta CDR3 sequences were amplified from RNA transcripts. The HTBI primer set served for first-round RT-PCR of the TCR CDR3. TCRdb passed the multiplex PCR reads through MiXCR, listing each CDR3 protein once. This table holds around 600,000 distinct CDR3 sequences, approximately 15% found once. Germline V gene sequence: CDR1 MNHEY, CDR2 SVGEGT. The CDR3 extends over 17 amino acids. The V end was cut by 2 bases, the J end by 0 bases, with 15 bases between.

Sequences were obtained from blood. The TCR originated in a woman aged 18-30 years with Graves' ophthalmopathy. The V and J genes are TRBV6-2 or TRBV6-3 and TRBJ2-3; weak D call: TRBD2 (5 bases). As DNA, the CDR3 is TGTGCCAGCAGTTACCGGGATTACGACCATAGCACAGATACGCAGTATTTT. Its protein product is CASSYRDYDHSTDTQYF.